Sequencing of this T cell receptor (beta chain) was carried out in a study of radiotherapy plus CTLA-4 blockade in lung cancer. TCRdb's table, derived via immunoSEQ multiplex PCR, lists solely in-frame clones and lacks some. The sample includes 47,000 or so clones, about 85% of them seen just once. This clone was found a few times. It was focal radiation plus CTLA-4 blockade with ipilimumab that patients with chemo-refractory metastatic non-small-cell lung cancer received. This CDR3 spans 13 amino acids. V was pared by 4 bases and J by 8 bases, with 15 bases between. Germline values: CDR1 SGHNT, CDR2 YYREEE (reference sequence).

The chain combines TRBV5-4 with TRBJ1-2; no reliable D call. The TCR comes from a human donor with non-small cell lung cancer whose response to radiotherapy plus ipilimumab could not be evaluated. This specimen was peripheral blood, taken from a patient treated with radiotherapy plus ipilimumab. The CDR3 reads CASSPTSLEGYTF. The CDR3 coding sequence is TGTGCCAGCAGCCCTACGAGTCTTGAAGGCTACACCTTC. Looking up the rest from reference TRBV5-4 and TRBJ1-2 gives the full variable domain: ETGVTQSPTHLIKTRGQQVTLRCSSQSGHNTVSWYQQALGQGPQFIFQYYREEENGRGNFPPRFSGLQFPNYSSELNVNALELDDSALYLCASSPTSLEGYTFGSGTRLTVV.